This is a list of T cell receptor beta chains from one sample in a study of blood T cell repertoires in COVID-19. TCRdb keeps only in-frame clones here, not all; method: immunoSEQ multiplex PCR. Of 64,000 or so clones listed, around 80% were seen once; the top ten hold roughly 12%. The sequenced material came from peripheral blood. Source of these receptors: a man of 80 years or more with acute or convalescent COVID-19. The CDR3 runs from the conserved cysteine through the conserved F or W. The D gene is left open where the match is weak. Size is stated for part of the rows, as once, few or many counts, or as a class when the clone is expanded.

>.|.|TRBV2|TRBJ1-1
TGTGCCAGCACCTTCTTCCCGGGGACTGAAGCTTTCTTT
CASTFFPGTEAFF
>few|.|TRBV3-1/TRBV3-2|TRBJ1-4
TGTGCCAGCAGCCACCGTTGGAAGGAGGGGGAAAAACTGTTTTTT
CASSHRWKEGEKLFF
>.|.|TRBV9|TRBJ1-3
TGTGCCAGCAGCCTCACGCGCCGTGCCCACCGCTCTGGAAACACCATATATTTT
CASSLTRRAHRSGNTIYF
>.|TRBD1|TRBV5-4|TRBJ1-1
TGTGCCAGCAGCGTAACAGGGGGCAGGGCTTTCTTT
CASSVTGGRAFF
>.|.|TRBV15|TRBJ1-2
TGTGCCACCAGCAGAGATGGAATAGAGGTCAATGGCTACACCTTC
CATSRDGIEVNGYTF
>.|TRBD1|TRBV29-1|TRBJ1-2
TGCAGCGTTCTTGGGACAGGGGATGGCTACACCTTC
CSVLGTGDGYTF
>.|TRBD1|TRBV12-5|TRBJ1-4
TGTGCTAGTGGTCAATGGACAGGGGTGGCAACTAATGAAAAACTGTTTTTT
CASGQWTGVATNEKLFF
>.|.|TRBV10-2|TRBJ2-7
TGCGCCAGCAGTGAGCCAGGGCGTACGTACGAGCAGTACTTC
CASSEPGRTYEQYF
>.|.|TRBV3-1/TRBV3-2|TRBJ1-2
TGTGCCAGCAGCCAGGGAGCTAACTATGGCTACACCTTC
CASSQGANYGYTF
>.|.|TRBV5-1|TRBJ2-3
TGCGCCAGCAGCTTGGACGGGATGGTGGATACGCAGTATTTT
CASSLDGMVDTQYF
>.|.|TRBV27|TRBJ1-2
TGTGCCAGCAGTGGAAGACCCCAGGGGAACTATGGCTACACCTTC
CASSGRPQGNYGYTF
>.|TRBD1|TRBV27|TRBJ1-4
TGTGCCAGCAGTTCAACCGGGACAGGGAGTGAAAAACTGTTTTTT
CASSSTGTGSEKLFF
>.|TRBD1|TRBV5-1|TRBJ2-4
TGCGCCAGCAGCCCGACAGGGGGCGGTGGTAGAAACTTC
CASSPTGGGGRNF
>few|.|TRBV5-1|TRBJ2-3
TGCGCCAGCAGCTTGAGTGGCAGGTCTAGCACAGATACGCAGTATTTT
CASSLSGRSSTDTQYF
>.|TRBD2|TRBV30|TRBJ2-3
TGTGCCTGGAGTGTAAGCGTGCGAGGGAGGGCCACGGTTGGCACAGATACGCAGTATTTT
CAWSVSVRGRATVGTDTQYF
>once|.|TRBV9|TRBJ2-2
TGTGCCAGCAGCACCGACGGGGGTTCCACGAACACCGGGGAGCTGTTTTTT
CASSTDGGSTNTGELFF
>.|.|TRBV19|TRBJ1-6
TGTGCCAGTAGTATCCCCGGCCGGGATTCACCCCTCCACTTT
CASSIPGRDSPLHF
>.|TRBD1|TRBV5-8|TRBJ2-1
TGTGCCAGCAGCCCTAAAGAGGTTGTCAGGGGGCTCAATGAGCAGTTCTTC
CASSPKEVVRGLNEQFF
>.|TRBD1|TRBV10-3|TRBJ1-1
TGTGCCATCAGAGGACAGGGTACGAACACTGAAGCTTTCTTT
CAIRGQGTNTEAFF
>.|.|TRBV12-3/TRBV12-4|TRBJ2-7
TGTGCCAGCATGGAGGGGTACGAGCAGTACTTC
CASMEGYEQYF
>.|TRBD2|TRBV5-6|TRBJ2-7
TGTGCCAGCAGTACAGTAGGAGTAGCGGGAGTTTTTGAGCAGTACTTC
CASSTVGVAGVFEQYF
>few|.|TRBV4-1|TRBJ1-5
TGCGCCAGCAGCCAAGATTGGGGGGGGGACCAGCCCCAGCATTTT
CASSQDWGGDQPQHF
>.|.|TRBV11-2|TRBJ1-1
TGTGCCAGCAGCTCCCTGGGAGGGGGAGCTTTCTTT
CASSSLGGGAFF
>.|.|TRBV11-2|TRBJ2-5
TGTGCCAGCAGCTTAGTCGGTGCGGCCCAGTACTTC
CASSLVGAAQYF
>.|TRBD2|TRBV5-4|TRBJ2-3
TGTGCCAGCAGCTTCCCTTCGGCGGGAGGACCAGATACGCAGTATTTT
CASSFPSAGGPDTQYF
>.|.|TRBV18|TRBJ2-1
TGTGCCAGCTCACCTACGGGAGACCAGAGGGACAATGAGCAGTTCTTC
CASSPTGDQRDNEQFF
>few|.|TRBV5-4|TRBJ2-5
TGTGCCAGCAGCTCCTACAGGGTAGAGACCCAGTACTTC
CASSSYRVETQYF
>.|TRBD1|TRBV11-3|TRBJ2-7
TGTGCCAGCAGCTTACCGACAGGGTACGAGCAGTACTTC
CASSLPTGYEQYF
>.|.|TRBV12-3/TRBV12-4|TRBJ2-1
TGTGCCAGCAGTTTGGGTCGCGAGCGGCAGCAGTTCTTC
CASSLGRERQQFF
>.|TRBD1|TRBV2|TRBJ1-1
TGTGCCAGCATCGAAGGGGACAGCACTGAAGCTTTCTTT
CASIEGDSTEAFF
>.|TRBD2|TRBV24-1|TRBJ2-1
TGTGCCACCAGTGATTTGGTAGCGGGAGAGAGCTCCTACAATGAGCAGTTCTTC
CATSDLVAGESSYNEQFF
>.|.|TRBV5-1|TRBJ2-3
TGCGCCAGCAGCTCCTTGGAGGGCTCCGATACGCAGTATTTT
CASSSLEGSDTQYF
>.|.|TRBV3-1/TRBV3-2|TRBJ1-6
TGTGCCAGCAGCCACGCCGGCTATAATTCACCCCTCCACTTT
CASSHAGYNSPLHF
>.|TRBD2|TRBV4-1|TRBJ2-5
TGCGCCAGCAGCCAACTGGGACTAGCGGGGGTGGAGACCCAGTACTTC
CASSQLGLAGVETQYF
>.|.|TRBV5-1|TRBJ1-3
TGCGCCAGCAGCTTGGAGGAGGCTGCCGGCTCTGGAAACACCATATATTTT
CASSLEEAAGSGNTIYF
>.|.|TRBV11-3|TRBJ1-3
TGTGCCAGCAGCTTAGACCAGGGATGGTCTGGAAACACCATATATTTT
CASSLDQGWSGNTIYF
>medium-sized|.|TRBV6-5|TRBJ1-1
TGTGCCAGCAGTTACGGACTTAACCTTGAAGCTTTCTTT
CASSYGLNLEAFF
>few|.|TRBV12-3/TRBV12-4|TRBJ1-5
TGTGCCAGCAAAAAGGGAGAAAATCAGCCCCAGCATTTT
CASKKGENQPQHF
>.|TRBD2|TRBV30|TRBJ2-7
TGTGCCTGGGGACATCCTACTAGCGGGAGGGGCGGGGAGCAGTACTTC
CAWGHPTSGRGGEQYF
>.|.|TRBV18|TRBJ2-3
TGTGCCAGCTCCCTTTTCACAGATACGCAGTATTTT
CASSLFTDTQYF
>few|.|TRBV20-1|TRBJ1-2
TGCAGTGCTAGTCCCCTGGGGGGAGCCCTTCATCCGGACTATGGCTACACCTTC
CSASPLGGALHPDYGYTF
>.|TRBD1|TRBV24-1|TRBJ2-1
TGTGCCACCAGTGATTTGGGGACAGGGATTAAAGACAATGAGCAGTTCTTC
CATSDLGTGIKDNEQFF
>few|.|TRBV2|TRBJ1-1
TGTGCCAGCAGAACAGGGCGCGCTGAAGCTTTCTTT
CASRTGRAEAFF
>.|TRBD1|TRBV3-1/TRBV3-2|TRBJ2-6
TGTGCCAGCACCCGATCCGGGACAGGGTATACGGGGGCCAACGTCCTGACTTTC
CASTRSGTGYTGANVLTF
>.|TRBD1|TRBV4-1|TRBJ2-2
TGCGCCAGCAGCCAGATGACAGGGGAAAACACCGGGGAGCTGTTTTTT
CASSQMTGENTGELFF
>few|.|TRBV3-1/TRBV3-2|TRBJ2-2
TGTGCCAGCAGCAGAGCCGGGACAGGGGAGCTGTTTTTT
CASSRAGTGELFF
>.|.|TRBV10-2|TRBJ1-6
TGCGCCAGCAGTGAGTCCCGGAATTCACCCCTCCACTTT
CASSESRNSPLHF
>.|TRBD1|TRBV9|TRBJ2-2
TGTGCCAGCAGCTATCATACAGGGGCTTCGAACACCGGGGAGCTGTTTTTT
CASSYHTGASNTGELFF
>.|TRBD1|TRBV27|TRBJ1-5
TGTGCCAGCAGTAAGGGACAGGGTAGCAATCAGCCCCAGCATTTT
CASSKGQGSNQPQHF
>few|TRBD2|TRBV6-6|TRBJ2-2
TGTGCCAGCAGTCGCCATGAGGGACTAGCGGGGGTGAGCGGGGAGCTGTTTTTT
CASSRHEGLAGVSGELFF
>few|TRBD1|TRBV19|TRBJ1-1
TGTGCCAGTAGGCCGAGGCTCGGACAGGACTTTGGGGGGAACACTGAAGCTTTCTTT
CASRPRLGQDFGGNTEAFF
>once|TRBD1|TRBV5-5|TRBJ2-5
TGTGCCAGCAGCAAACCCAGGGGGCAAGAGACCCAGTACTTC
CASSKPRGQETQYF
>few|TRBD2|TRBV2|TRBJ2-3
TGTGCCAGCAGTGTAACGGGAGGGCCCGCAGATACGCAGTATTTT
CASSVTGGPADTQYF